This record covers a single T cell receptor (beta chain). TCRdb's copy holds only in-frame clones and misses some; the assay was immunoSEQ multiplex PCR. The sample lists under 150,000 clones; roughly 89% were seen once. These data originate in a study of T cell responses to AZD1222 COVID-19 vaccine. Trimming shortened V by 1 base and J by 6 bases, and 10 bases separated the two germline ends. This CDR3 is 15 amino acids long. Germline V gene data show CDR1 as SGHTA and CDR2 as FQGNSA. This clonotype was obtained from an adult in good health. The rearrangement joins TRBV7-2 to TRBJ1-6; unclear D gene. This specimen was peripheral blood, taken on day 0 of AZD1222 vaccination. Here the CDR3 DNA reads TGTGCCAGCAGCTTAGGGCGGGCCTCTAATTCACCCCTCCACTTT. Its protein is CASSLGRASNSPLHF. The full variable domain, its missing parts supplied by reference TRBV7-2 and TRBJ1-6, is GAGVSQSPSNKVTEKGKDVELRCDPISGHTALYWYRQSLGQGLEFLIYFQGNSAPDKSGLPSDRFSAERTGGSVSTLTIQRTQQEDSAVYLCASSLGRASNSPLHFGNGTRLTVT.